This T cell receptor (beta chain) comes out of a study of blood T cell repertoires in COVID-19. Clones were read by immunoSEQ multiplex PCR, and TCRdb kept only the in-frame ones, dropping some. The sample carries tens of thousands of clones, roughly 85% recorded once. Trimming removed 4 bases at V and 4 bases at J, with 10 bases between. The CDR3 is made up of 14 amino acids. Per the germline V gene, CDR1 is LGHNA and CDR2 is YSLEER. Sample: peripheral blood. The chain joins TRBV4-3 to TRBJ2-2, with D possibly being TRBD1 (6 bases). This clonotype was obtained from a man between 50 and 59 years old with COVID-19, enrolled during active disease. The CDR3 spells CASSPRGPTGELFF. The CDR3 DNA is TGCGCCAGCAGCCCCAGGGGTCCCACCGGGGAGCTGTTTTTT.